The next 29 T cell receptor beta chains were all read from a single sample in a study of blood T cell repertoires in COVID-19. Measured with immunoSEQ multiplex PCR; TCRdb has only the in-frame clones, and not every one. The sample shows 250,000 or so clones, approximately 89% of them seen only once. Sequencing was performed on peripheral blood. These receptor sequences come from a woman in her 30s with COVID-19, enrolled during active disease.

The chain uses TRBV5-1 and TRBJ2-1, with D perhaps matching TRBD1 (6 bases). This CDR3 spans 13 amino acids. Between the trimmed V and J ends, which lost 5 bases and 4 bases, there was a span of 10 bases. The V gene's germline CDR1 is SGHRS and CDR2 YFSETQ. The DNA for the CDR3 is TGCGCCAGCAGGCAGGGGTCGTACAATGAGCAGTTCTTC. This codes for CASRQGSYNEQFF.

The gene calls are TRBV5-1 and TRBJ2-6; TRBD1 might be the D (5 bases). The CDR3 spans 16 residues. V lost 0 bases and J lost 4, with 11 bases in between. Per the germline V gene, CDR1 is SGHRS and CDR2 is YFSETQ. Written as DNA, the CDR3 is TGCGCCAGCAGCTTGGCCAGGGCGGCAGGGGCCAACGTCCTGACTTTC. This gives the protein CASSLARAAGANVLTF.

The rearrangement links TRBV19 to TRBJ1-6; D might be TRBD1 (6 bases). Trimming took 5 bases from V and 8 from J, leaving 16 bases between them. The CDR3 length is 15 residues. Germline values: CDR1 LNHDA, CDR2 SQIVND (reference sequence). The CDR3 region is CASSLQGHSYSPLHF. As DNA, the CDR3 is TGTGCCAGTAGTTTACAGGGCCATTCCTATTCACCCCTCCACTTT. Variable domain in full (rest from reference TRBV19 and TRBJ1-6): DGGITQSPKYLFRKEGQNVTLSCEQNLNHDAMYWYRQDPGQGLRLIYYSQIVNDFQKGDIAEGYSVSREKKESFPLTVTSAQKNPTAFYLCASSLQGHSYSPLHFGNGTRLTVT.

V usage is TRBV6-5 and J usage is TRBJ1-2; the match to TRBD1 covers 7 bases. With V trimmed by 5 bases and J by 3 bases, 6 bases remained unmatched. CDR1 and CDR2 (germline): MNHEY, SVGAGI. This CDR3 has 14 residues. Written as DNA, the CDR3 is TGTGCCAGCAGTCGTAGGGGGCTTGACTATGGCTACACCTTC. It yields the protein CASSRRGLDYGYTF.

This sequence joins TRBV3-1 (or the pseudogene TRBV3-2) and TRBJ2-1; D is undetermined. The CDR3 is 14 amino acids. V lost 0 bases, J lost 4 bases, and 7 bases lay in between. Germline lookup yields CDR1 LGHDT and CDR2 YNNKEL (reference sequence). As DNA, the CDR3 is TGTGCCAGCAGCCAAGAAATAGAGTACAATGAGCAGTTCTTC. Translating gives CASSQEIEYNEQFF.

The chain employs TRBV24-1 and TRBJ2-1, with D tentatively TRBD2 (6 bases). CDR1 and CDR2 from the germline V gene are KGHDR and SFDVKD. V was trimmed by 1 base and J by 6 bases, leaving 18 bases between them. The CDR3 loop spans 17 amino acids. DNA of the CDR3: TGTGCCACCAGTGATTTAATAGGAGGGCGCGAGTCCAATGAGCAGTTCTTC. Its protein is CATSDLIGGRESNEQFF.

The CDR3 here is CASSNRGTEAFF. The CDR3, as DNA: TGTGCCAGCAGCAACAGGGGCACTGAAGCTTTCTTT. The chain is built from TRBV7-9 and TRBJ1-1; 7 bases fit TRBD1. CDR3 length: 12 residues. The V gene's germline CDR1 is SEHNR and CDR2 FQNEAQ (reference sequence). V lost 5 bases, J lost 4 bases, and 1 base stayed unmatched.

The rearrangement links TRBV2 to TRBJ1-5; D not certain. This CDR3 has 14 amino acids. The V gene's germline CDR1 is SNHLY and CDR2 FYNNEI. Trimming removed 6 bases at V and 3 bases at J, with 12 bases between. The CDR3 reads CASRRSQNNQPQHF. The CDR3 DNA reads TGTGCCAGCAGACGTAGCCAAAACAATCAGCCCCAGCATTTT.

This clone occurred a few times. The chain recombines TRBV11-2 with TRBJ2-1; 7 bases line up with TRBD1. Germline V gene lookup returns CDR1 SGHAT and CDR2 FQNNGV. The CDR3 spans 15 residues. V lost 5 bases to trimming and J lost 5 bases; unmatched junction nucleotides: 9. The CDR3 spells CASSQPGQYNNEQFF. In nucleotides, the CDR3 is TGTGCCAGCAGCCAACCGGGACAGTACAACAATGAGCAGTTCTTC.

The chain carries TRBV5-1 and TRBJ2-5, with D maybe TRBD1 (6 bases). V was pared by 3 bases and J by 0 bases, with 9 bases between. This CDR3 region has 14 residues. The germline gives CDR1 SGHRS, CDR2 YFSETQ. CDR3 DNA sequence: TGCGCCAGCAGCTCCCAGGGGTACCAAGAGACCCAGTACTTC. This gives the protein CASSSQGYQETQYF.

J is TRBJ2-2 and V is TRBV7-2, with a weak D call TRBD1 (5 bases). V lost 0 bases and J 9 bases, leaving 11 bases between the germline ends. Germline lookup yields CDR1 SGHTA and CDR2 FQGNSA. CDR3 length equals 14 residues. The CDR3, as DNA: TGTGCCAGCAGCTTAGCCTGGCAGGGAAGGGAGCTGTTTTTT. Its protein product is CASSLAWQGRELFF.

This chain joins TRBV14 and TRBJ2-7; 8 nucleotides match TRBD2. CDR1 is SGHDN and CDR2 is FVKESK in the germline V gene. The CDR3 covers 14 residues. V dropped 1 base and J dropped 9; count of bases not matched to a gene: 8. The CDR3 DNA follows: TGTGCCAGCAGCCAAGCAGAAGCCGGGACTAGGCAGTACGTC. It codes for CASSQAEAGTRQYV.

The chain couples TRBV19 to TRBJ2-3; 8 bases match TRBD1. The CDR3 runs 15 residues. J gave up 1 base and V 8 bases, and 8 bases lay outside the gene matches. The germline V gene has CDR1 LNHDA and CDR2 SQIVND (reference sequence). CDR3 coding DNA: TGTGCCAGTTCGGACAGGGCGAGGGGCACAGATACGCAGTATTTT. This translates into CASSDRARGTDTQYF.

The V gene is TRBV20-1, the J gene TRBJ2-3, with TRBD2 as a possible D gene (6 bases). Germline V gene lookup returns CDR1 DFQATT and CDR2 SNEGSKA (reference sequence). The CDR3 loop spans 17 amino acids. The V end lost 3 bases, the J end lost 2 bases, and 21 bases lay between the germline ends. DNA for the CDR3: TGCAGTGCTAGTATTCCTACTACTAGCAAGTCCACAGATACGCAGTATTTT. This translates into CSASIPTTSKSTDTQYF.

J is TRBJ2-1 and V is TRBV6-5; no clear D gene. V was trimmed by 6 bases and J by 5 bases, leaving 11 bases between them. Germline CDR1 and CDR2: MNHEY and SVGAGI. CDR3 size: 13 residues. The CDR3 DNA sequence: TGTGCCAGCAGCCCCATTCGGGACAATGAGCAGTTCTTC. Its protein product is CASSPIRDNEQFF.

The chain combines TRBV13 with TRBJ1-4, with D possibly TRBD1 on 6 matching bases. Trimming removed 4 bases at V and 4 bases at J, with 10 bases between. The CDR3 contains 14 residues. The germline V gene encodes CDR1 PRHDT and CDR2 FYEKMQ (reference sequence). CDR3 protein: CASSSGGGNEKLFF. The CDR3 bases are TGTGCCAGCAGCTCGGGGGGCGGTAATGAAAAACTGTTTTTT.

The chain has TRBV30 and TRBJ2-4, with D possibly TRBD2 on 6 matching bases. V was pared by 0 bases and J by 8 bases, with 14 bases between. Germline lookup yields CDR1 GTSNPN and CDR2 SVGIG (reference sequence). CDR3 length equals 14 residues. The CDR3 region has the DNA TGTGCCTGGAGTGTAATCCAGGGCGGGGACATTCAGTACTTC. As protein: CAWSVIQGGDIQYF.

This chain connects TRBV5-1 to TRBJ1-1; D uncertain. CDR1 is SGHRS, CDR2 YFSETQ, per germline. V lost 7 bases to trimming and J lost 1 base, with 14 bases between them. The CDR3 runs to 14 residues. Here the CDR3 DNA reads TGCGCCAGCCGCCTGGGCGGGGAGAACACTGAAGCTTTCTTT. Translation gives CASRLGGENTEAFF.

The CDR3 DNA is TGTGCCAGCAGTGACGGGCGTCCAGATACGCAGTATTTT. Translated: CASSDGRPDTQYF. The chain employs TRBV6-4 and TRBJ2-3; unclear D gene. The CDR3 covers 13 residues. V lost 2 bases and J lost 4, with 7 bases in between. The germline CDR1 and CDR2 sequences are MRHNA and SNTAGT.

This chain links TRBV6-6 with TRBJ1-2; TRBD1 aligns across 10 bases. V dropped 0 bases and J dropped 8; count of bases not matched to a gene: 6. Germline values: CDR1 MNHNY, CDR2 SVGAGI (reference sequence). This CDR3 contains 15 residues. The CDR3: CASSYSDRGYSGYTF. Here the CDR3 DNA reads TGTGCCAGCAGTTACTCGGACAGGGGGTATAGCGGCTACACCTTC.

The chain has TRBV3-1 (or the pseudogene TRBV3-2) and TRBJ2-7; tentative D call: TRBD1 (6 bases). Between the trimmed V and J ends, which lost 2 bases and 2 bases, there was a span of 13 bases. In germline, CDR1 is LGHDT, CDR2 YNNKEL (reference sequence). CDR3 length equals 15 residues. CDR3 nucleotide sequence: TGTGCCAGCAGCCAAAATACCCCAGGGGCCTACGAGCAGTACGTC. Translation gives CASSQNTPGAYEQYV.

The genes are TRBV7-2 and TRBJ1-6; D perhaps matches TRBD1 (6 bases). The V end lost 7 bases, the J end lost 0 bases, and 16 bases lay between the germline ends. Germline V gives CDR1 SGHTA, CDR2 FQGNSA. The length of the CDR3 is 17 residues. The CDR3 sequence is CASKTAPGDSYNSPLHF. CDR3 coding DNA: TGTGCCAGCAAAACGGCCCCAGGGGACTCCTATAATTCACCCCTCCACTTT.

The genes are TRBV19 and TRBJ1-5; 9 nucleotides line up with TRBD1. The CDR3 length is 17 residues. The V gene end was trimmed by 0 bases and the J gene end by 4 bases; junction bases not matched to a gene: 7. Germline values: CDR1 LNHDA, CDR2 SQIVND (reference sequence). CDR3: CASSIDLAGQGNQPQHF. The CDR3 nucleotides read TGTGCCAGTAGTATAGATCTGGCTGGACAGGGGAATCAGCCCCAGCATTTT.

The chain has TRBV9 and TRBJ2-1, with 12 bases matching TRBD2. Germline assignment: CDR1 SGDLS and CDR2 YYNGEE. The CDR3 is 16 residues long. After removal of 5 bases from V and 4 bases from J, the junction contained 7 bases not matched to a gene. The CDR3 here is CASSPASGRDYNEQFF. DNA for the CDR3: TGTGCCAGCAGTCCAGCTAGCGGGAGGGATTACAATGAGCAGTTCTTC.

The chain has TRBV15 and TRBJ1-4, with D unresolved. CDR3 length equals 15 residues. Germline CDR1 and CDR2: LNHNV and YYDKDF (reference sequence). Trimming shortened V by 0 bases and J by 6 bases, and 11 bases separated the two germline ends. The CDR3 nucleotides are TGTGCCACCAGCAGAGATCTTTTGACTGATGAAAAACTGTTTTTT. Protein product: CATSRDLLTDEKLFF.

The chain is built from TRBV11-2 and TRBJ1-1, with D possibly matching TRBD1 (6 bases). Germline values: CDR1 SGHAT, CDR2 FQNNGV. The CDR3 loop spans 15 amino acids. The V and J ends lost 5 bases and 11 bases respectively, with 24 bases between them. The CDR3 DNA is TGTGCCAGCAGCCATGGGGGGGCGACACTCCCAGGCGCTTTCTTT. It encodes CASSHGGATLPGAFF.

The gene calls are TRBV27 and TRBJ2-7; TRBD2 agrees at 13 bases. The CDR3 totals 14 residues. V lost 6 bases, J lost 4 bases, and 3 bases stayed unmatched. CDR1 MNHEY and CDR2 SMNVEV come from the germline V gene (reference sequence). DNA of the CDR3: TGTGCCAGCAGCTGGACTAGCGGGGGTTACGAGCAGTACTTC. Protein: CASSWTSGGYEQYF.

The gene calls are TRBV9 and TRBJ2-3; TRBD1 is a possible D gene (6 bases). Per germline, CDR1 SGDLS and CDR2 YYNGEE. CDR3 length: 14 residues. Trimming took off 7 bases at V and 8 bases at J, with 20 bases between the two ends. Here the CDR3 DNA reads TGTGCCAGCGGATCTGGGGGCCCTTATGGTACGCAGTATTTT. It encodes CASGSGGPYGTQYF.

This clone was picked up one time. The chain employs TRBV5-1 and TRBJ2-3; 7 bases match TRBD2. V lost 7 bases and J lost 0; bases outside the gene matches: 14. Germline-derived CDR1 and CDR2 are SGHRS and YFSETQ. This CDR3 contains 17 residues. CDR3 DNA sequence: TGCGCCAGCCGCCATTCTGGGCTAGCGGTTAGCACAGATACGCAGTATTTT. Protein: CASRHSGLAVSTDTQYF.